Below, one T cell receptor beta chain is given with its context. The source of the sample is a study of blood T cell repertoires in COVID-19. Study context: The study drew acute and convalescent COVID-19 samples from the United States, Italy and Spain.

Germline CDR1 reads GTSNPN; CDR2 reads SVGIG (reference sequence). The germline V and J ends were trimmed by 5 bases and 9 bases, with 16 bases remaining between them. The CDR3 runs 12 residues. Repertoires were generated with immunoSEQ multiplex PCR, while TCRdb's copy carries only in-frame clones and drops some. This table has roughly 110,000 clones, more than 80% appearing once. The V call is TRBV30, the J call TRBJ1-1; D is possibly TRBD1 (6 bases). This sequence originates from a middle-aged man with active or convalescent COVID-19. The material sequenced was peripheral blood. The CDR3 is CAWEGGSGKAFF. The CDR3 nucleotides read TGTGCCTGGGAGGGGGGGTCCGGGAAAGCTTTCTTT.